The clone carrying this T cell receptor beta chain was seen more than once but under ten times. As yet, its antigen is unknown. This entry belongs to a study of T-cell memory formation after mild COVID-19. Study as a whole: TCR clusters were mostly confined to one donor each.

Study-wide points: CD4/CD8 balance characterized clones contracting day 15 to 85, and CD4+ skew characterized later expanders.

TCRdb reanalysed the 5' RACE reads using MiXCR and keeps one entry per CDR3 protein. The profile shows a few hundred thousand distinct CDR3 sequences, approximately 15% of them singletons. The sequencing sample was made of PBMCs or a T cell subset sorted from them (not recorded which). The sequence derives from a man between 18 and 35 years old who had mild COVID-19 (a few samples of this study predate the infection). Cell type and time point are not known.

CDR3 bases: TGCGCCAGCAGCTCGGCCCTCACAGATACGCAGTATTTT. It yields the protein CASSSALTDTQYF. The V and J genes are TRBV5-1 and TRBJ2-3; no reliable D call. The germline V gene has CDR1 SGHRS and CDR2 YFSETQ. This CDR3 spans 13 amino acids. Trimming stripped 3 bases from V and 2 bases from J, with 7 bases between. The complete variable domain, with remaining parts taken from reference TRBV5-1 and TRBJ2-3, reads KAGVTQTPRYLIKTRGQQVTLSCSPISGHRSVSWYQQTPGQGLQFLFEYFSETQRNKGNFPGRFSGRQFSNSRSEMNVSTLELGDSALYLCASSSALTDTQYFGPGTRLTVL.